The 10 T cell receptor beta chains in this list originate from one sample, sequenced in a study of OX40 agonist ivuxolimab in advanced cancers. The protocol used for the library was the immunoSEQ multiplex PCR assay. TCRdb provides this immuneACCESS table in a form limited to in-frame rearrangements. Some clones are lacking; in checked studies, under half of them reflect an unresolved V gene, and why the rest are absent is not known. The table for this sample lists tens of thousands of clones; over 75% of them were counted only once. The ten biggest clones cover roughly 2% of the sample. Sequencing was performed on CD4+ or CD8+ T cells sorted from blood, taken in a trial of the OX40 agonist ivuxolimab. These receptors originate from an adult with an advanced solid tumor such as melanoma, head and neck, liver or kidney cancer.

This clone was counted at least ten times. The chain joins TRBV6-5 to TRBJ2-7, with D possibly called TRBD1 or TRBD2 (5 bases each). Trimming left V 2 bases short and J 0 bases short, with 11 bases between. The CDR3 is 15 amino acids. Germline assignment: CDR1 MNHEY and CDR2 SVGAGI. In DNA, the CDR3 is TGTGCCAGCAGTTACCGTCCAGGGACCTCCTACGAGCAGTACTTC. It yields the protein CASSYRPGTSYEQYF.

The CDR3 bases are TGCGCCAGCAGTCAACAACAACAGGGGTCGGGGGAGCAGTACTTC. As protein: CASSQQQQGSGEQYF. The chain is built from TRBV5-1 and TRBJ2-7, with TRBD1 matching over 7 bases. Trimming at V came to 5 bases and at J to 7 bases, leaving 15 bases not matched to a gene. Germline CDR1 is SGHRS and CDR2 is YFSETQ. The CDR3 spans 15 residues.

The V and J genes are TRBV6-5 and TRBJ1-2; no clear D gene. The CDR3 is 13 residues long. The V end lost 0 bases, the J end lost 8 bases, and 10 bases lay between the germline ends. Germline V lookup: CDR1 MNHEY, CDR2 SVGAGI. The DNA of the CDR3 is TGTGCCAGCAGTTACTCGGAGCCGTCGGGCTACACCTTC. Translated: CASSYSEPSGYTF.

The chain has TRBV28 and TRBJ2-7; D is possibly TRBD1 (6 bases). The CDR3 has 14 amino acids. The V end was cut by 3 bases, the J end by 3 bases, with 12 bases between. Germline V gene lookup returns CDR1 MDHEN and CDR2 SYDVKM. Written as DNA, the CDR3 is TGTGCCAGCAGTTTTGGGGAACAGGGCTACGAGCAGTACTTC. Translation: CASSFGEQGYEQYF. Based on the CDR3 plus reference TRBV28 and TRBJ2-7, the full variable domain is DVKVTQSSRYLVKRTGEKVFLECVQDMDHENMFWYRQDPGLGLRLIYFSYDVKMKEKGDIPEGYSVSREKKERFSLILESASTNQTSMYLCASSFGEQGYEQYFGPGTRLTVT.

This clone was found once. The CDR3 bases are TGTGCCAGCAGCCCGGGGACAGAAAGTTACGAGCAGTACTTC. As protein: CASSPGTESYEQYF. V usage is TRBV11-2 and J usage is TRBJ2-7; 7 bases are shared with TRBD1. CDR1 is SGHAT, CDR2 FQNNGV, per germline. The CDR3 is 14 amino acids. V gave up 5 bases and J gave up 4 bases; unmatched junction bases: 8.

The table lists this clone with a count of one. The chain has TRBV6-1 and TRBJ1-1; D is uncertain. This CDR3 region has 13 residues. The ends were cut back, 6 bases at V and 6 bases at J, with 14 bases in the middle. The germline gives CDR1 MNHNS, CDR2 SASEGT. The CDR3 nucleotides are TGTGCCAGCAGCCAAAGACGTTTCGCTGAAGCTTTCTTT. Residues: CASSQRRFAEAFF.

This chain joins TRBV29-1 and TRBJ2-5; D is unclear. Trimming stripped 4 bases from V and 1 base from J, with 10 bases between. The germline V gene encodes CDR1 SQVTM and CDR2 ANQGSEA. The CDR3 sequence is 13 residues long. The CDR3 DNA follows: TGCAGCGTTGGAGACGGCGGCCAAGAGACCCAGTACTTC. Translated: CSVGDGGQETQYF.

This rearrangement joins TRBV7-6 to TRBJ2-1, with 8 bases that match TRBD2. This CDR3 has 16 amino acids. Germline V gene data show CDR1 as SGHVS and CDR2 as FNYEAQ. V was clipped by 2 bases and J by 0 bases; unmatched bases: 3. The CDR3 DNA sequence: TGTGCCAGCAGCTTATCTAGCGGGCGCTCCTACAATGAGCAGTTCTTC. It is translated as CASSLSSGRSYNEQFF.

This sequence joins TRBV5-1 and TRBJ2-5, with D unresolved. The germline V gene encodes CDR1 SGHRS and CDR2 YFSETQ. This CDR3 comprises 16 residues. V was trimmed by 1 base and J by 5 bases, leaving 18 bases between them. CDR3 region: CASSLRSSTSSETQYF. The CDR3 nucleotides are TGCGCCAGCAGCTTGCGTTCCTCGACCAGTTCGGAGACCCAGTACTTC. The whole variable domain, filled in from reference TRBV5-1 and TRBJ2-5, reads KAGVTQTPRYLIKTRGQQVTLSCSPISGHRSVSWYQQTPGQGLQFLFEYFSETQRNKGNFPGRFSGRQFSNSRSEMNVSTLELGDSALYLCASSLRSSTSSETQYFGPGTRLLVL.

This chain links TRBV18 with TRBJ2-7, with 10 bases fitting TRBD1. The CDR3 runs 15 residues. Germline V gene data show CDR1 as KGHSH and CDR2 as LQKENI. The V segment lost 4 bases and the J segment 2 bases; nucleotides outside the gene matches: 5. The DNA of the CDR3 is TGTGCCAGCTCACAAGGGACAGGGGTCCCCTACGAGCAGTACTTC. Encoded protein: CASSQGTGVPYEQYF.